The T cell receptor beta chain described here comes from a study of T cell repertoires in cytomegalovirus infection. In the study overall: Epitope selection comprised recently identified HLA-C-restricted CMV epitopes and well-studied HLA-B-restricted CMV epitopes. Carrying CMV and the relevant HLA type showed in public TCR beta signatures. Study-wide findings and caveats: In two of eight donors, the top clonotype was HLA-C-restricted CMV-specific. Cumulative frequency of public TCR beta families picked out carriers of CMV plus the relevant HLA.

TCRdb recomputed calls from the reads with MiXCR, one row per CDR3 protein. The sample lists about 900,000 distinct CDR3 sequences; around 30% were seen once. V was shortened by 2 bases and J by 2 bases, with 15 bases between the two germline ends. Germline V CDR1 and CDR2: SGHTA, FQGTGA. This CDR3 contains 16 residues. As to this clonotype: What it binds is unknown.

This chain links TRBV7-3 with TRBJ1-2, with D maybe TRBD1 (6 bases). The TCR was taken from a human donor in good health (CMV status not recorded). Some clones in this sample may be carry-over from other donors' samples. Specimen: cultured CD8+ T cells from PBMCs, collected from culture after CMV antigen stimulation. In nucleotides, the CDR3 is TGTGCCAGCAGCTTAGTCGGTTCGGACAGAAACTATGGCTACACCTTC. It translates to CASSLVGSDRNYGYTF.